Listed below are T cell receptor beta chains from one sample, sequenced in a study of human T cells and chemical hapten exposure. TCRdb recomputed calls from the RACE reads with MiXCR, one row per CDR3 protein. The sample includes around 62,000 distinct CDR3 sequences, around 7% seen only once; the top ten take 1.5% to 2%. The sample here was whole blood, taken in connection with sensitization to the hapten diphenylcyclopropenone (DPC). All receptors derive from a woman under 40 with alopecia areata. Some clones in this sample may be carry-over from other donors' samples. The CDR3 runs from the conserved cysteine through the conserved F or W. A D gene is named only where the DNA matches it firmly. Rows give clone size only sometimes, using once, few, many, or a class for an expanded clone.

d_call j_call clone_size v_call cdr3_nt cdr3_aa
NA TRBJ2-2 many TRBV7-9 TGTGCCAGCAGCCCCCCGGGACGGGGGAACACCGGGGAGCTGTTTTTT CASSPPGRGNTGELFF
NA TRBJ1-1 NA TRBV12-3/TRBV12-4 TGTGCCAGCAACTTCGAGGCATGGTCGATGGCTTTCTTT CASNFEAWSMAFF
NA TRBJ2-5 NA TRBV7-2 TGTGCCAGCAGCTTAGAGGCTAGCATAGAGACCCAGTACTTC CASSLEASIETQYF
TRBD1 TRBJ2-2 few TRBV20-1 TGCAGTGCTAGAGGCCAACATCAGGGGGCCACCGGGGAGCTGTTTTTT CSARGQHQGATGELFF
NA TRBJ2-7 many TRBV7-9 TGTGCCGCATCCCGGGCAGGGGCCTACGAGCAGTACTTC CAASRAGAYEQYF
NA TRBJ1-4 many TRBV7-2 TGTGCCAGCAGCTCTTTCGGGTCCGATGAAAAACTGTTTTTT CASSSFGSDEKLFF
NA TRBJ1-1 NA TRBV7-6 TGTGCCAGCAGCCGAAACGGACGTACTGAAGCTTTCTTT CASSRNGRTEAFF
NA TRBJ2-7 many TRBV5-1 TGCGCCAGCAGCTTGCGGCAGGGTCTTTCCTACGAGCAGTACTTC CASSLRQGLSYEQYF
NA TRBJ1-1 many TRBV20-1 TGCAGTGCTACGTCACGGGGAAGGGAATGGGATGGTCCTGAAGCTTTCTTT CSATSRGREWDGPEAFF
NA TRBJ1-3 many TRBV2 TGTGCCAGCAGTGATTTCTTGTACAAAGGACACACCATATATTTT CASSDFLYKGHTIYF
NA TRBJ1-1 few TRBV5-1 TGCGCCAGCAGCCTGGAGGGGCGGACGAAGAACACTGAAGCTTTCTTT CASSLEGRTKNTEAFF
TRBD1 TRBJ1-4 many TRBV2 TGTGCCAGCAGTGAGGCGGGGACAGGGGCTATTAATGAAAAACTGTTTTTT CASSEAGTGAINEKLFF
NA TRBJ2-3 many TRBV7-9 TGTGCCAGCAGCTTAGGAGAGCCAACCACCACGCAGTATTTT CASSLGEPTTTQYF
NA TRBJ1-2 NA TRBV12-3/TRBV12-4 TGTGTCAGCAGTCCGACAGGCTGGAGCCTCTATGGCGACACCTTC CVSSPTGWSLYGDTF
TRBD2 TRBJ2-3 many TRBV12-3/TRBV12-4 TGTGCCAGCAGTTTCAGTTGGACTAGCGGTGCCGATACGCAGTATTTT CASSFSWTSGADTQYF
TRBD1 TRBJ2-5 many TRBV25-1 TGTGCCAGCAGTGAGCCCGGGACAGGCCTTCAGACCCAGTACTTC CASSEPGTGLQTQYF
NA TRBJ1-1 few TRBV12-3/TRBV12-4 TGTGCCAGCATTCTACAGGCGAACACTGAAGCTTTCTTT CASILQANTEAFF
NA TRBJ2-6 few TRBV6-6 TGTGCCAGCAGTCCCCCAGACAGCTCTGGGGCCAACGTCCTGACTTTC CASSPPDSSGANVLTF
NA TRBJ2-2 many TRBV10-3 TGTGCCATCAGCCTAGGGGGTCGGAGGACCGGGGAGCTGTTTTTT CAISLGGRRTGELFF
NA TRBJ2-1 few TRBV3-1 TGTGCCAGCAGCCAAGACACAGTCTCCTACAATGAGCAGTTCTTC CASSQDTVSYNEQFF
NA TRBJ1-1 many TRBV3-1 TGTGCCAGTTTACACCGAGGGAGGGGGAGGCTCACTGAAGCTTTCTTT CASLHRGRGRLTEAFF
NA TRBJ2-3 NA TRBV19 TGTGCCAGTAGTATACAGGGACGTAGGGCAGATACGCAGTATTTT CASSIQGRRADTQYF